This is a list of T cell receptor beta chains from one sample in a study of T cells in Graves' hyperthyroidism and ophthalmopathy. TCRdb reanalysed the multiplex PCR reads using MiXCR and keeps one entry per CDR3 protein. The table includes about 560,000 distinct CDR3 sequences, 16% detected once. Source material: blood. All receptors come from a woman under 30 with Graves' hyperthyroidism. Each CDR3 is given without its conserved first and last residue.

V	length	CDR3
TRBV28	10	ATRTSTDTQY
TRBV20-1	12	SARVTGVGETQY
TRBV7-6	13	ASSIGTGDVTPLH
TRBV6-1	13	ASSPSSMNTGELF
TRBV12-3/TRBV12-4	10	ASSPGTSGYT
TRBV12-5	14	ASGPGTSGGADTQY
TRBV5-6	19	ASSSLAGEGKLVPLYNEQF
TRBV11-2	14	ASSQIGGGHSYEQY
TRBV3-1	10	ASSHGLATCT
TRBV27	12	ASSLSSLPRTQY
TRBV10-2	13	ASKLGGSGTDTQY
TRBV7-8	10	ASSLGGEIQF
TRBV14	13	ASSHSSSIYNEQF
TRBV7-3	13	ASSSADSPNYGYT
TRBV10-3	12	AISGYGRNNEQF
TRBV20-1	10	SARVRGRGYT
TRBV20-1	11	SAAAPTAYEQY
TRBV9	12	ASSVMLNTGELF
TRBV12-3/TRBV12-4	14	ASSLVPIRAKNIQY
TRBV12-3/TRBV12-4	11	ASSFGFTGELF